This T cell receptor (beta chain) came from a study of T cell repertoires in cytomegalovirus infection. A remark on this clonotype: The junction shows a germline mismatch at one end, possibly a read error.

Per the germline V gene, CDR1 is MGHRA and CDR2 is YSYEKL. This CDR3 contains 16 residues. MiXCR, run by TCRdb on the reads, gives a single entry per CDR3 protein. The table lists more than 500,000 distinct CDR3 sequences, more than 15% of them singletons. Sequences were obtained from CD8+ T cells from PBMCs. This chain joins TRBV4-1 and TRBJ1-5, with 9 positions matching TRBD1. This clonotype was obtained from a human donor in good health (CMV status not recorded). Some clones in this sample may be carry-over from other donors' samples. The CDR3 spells CASSQEQGANNQPQHF. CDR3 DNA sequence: TGTGCCAGCAGCCAAGAACAGGGGGCAAACAATCAGCCCCAGCATTTT.